This passage covers 20 T cell receptor beta chains from one sample sequenced in a study of T-cell memory formation after mild COVID-19. TCRdb reprocessed the 5' RACE reads with MiXCR, giving one entry per CDR3 protein. Of under 400,000 distinct CDR3 sequences listed, approximately 29% are singletons. Sequenced: PBMCs or a T cell subset sorted from them (not recorded which). The receptor set was obtained from an adult woman who had mild COVID-19 (a few samples of this study predate the infection). Cell type and time point are not known.

The chain recombines TRBV7-9 with TRBJ2-2; D uncertain. Trimming removed 4 bases from V and 3 bases from J, with 3 bases in between. Germline V lookup: CDR1 SEHNR, CDR2 FQNEAQ (reference sequence). The CDR3 has 12 amino acids. CDR3 in amino acids: CASSSHTGELFF. In nucleotides, the CDR3 is TGTGCCAGCAGCTCTCACACCGGGGAGCTGTTTTTT.

This clonotype came up a few times. J is TRBJ1-5 and V is TRBV6-2 or TRBV6-3; 9 bases align to TRBD1. Germline V gene lookup returns CDR1 MNHEY and CDR2 SVGEGT. This CDR3 region has 17 residues. The V gene end was trimmed by 2 bases and the J gene end by 5 bases; junction bases not matched to a gene: 10. CDR3 sequence: CASSYPSGTGYHQPQHF. CDR3 nucleotides: TGTGCCAGCAGTTACCCATCCGGGACAGGGTACCATCAGCCCCAGCATTTT.

J is TRBJ1-2 and V is TRBV7-2; TRBD1 is a possible D gene (5 bases). The CDR3 runs 14 residues. The germline V and J ends were trimmed by 4 bases and 5 bases, with 14 bases remaining between them. Germline loops: CDR1 SGHTA, CDR2 FQGNSA. The CDR3 sequence: CASSSDSRGYGYTF. The CDR3 coding sequence is TGTGCCAGCAGCTCCGACAGCCGGGGTTATGGCTACACCTTC. Complete variable domain (other parts from reference TRBV7-2 and TRBJ1-2): GAGVSQSPSNKVTEKGKDVELRCDPISGHTALYWYRQSLGQGLEFLIYFQGNSAPDKSGLPSDRFSAERTGGSVSTLTIQRTQQEDSAVYLCASSSDSRGYGYTFGSGTRLTVV.

The genes are TRBV12-3 or TRBV12-4 and TRBJ2-1; 11 nucleotides match TRBD2. This CDR3 is 21 amino acids long. J gave up 2 bases and V 5 bases, and 20 bases lay outside the gene matches. As DNA, the CDR3 is TGTGCCAGCAGTCCCAGGAGGGGCGGACTAGCGGGCGCTTTTGCCTACAATGAGCAGTTCTTC. This codes for CASSPRRGGLAGAFAYNEQFF.

This clonotype was counted between two and nine times. The rearrangement joins TRBV20-1 to TRBJ2-2, with D unclear. The CDR3 sequence is 15 residues long. Per the germline V gene, CDR1 is DFQATT and CDR2 is SNEGSKA (reference sequence). Between the trimmed V and J ends, which lost 1 base and 0 bases, there was a span of 9 bases. The CDR3 region has the DNA TGCAGTGCTAGAGGTCACCCCGCGAACACCGGGGAGCTGTTTTTT. This encodes CSARGHPANTGELFF.

The rearrangement uses TRBV6-5 and TRBJ1-5; D gene unclear. The CDR3 runs 15 residues. V was cut by 2 bases and J by 1 base, with 9 bases left in between. In germline, CDR1 is MNHEY, CDR2 SVGAGI. The DNA of the CDR3 is TGTGCCAGCAGTTACAACCACAGAAGCAATCAGCCCCAGCATTTT. Translating gives CASSYNHRSNQPQHF.

The chain has TRBV29-1 and TRBJ1-5; 10 bases line up with TRBD1. Germline CDR1 is SQVTM and CDR2 is ANQGSEA. Trimming removed 7 bases from V and 5 bases from J; junction bases left unmatched: 26. The CDR3 is 20 amino acids. CDR3 sequence: CSARGGDRGFPRSNYQPQHF. In DNA form, the CDR3 reads TGCAGCGCACGGGGTGGGGACAGGGGATTCCCCCGATCAAATTATCAGCCCCAGCATTTT.

This clonotype occurred a few times. Sequence at one end of the junction differs from germline and may be a read error. The chain combines TRBV7-9 with TRBJ1-4; D is perhaps TRBD1 (6 bases). Per germline, CDR1 SEHNR and CDR2 FQNEAQ (reference sequence). This CDR3 is built from 12 residues. The CDR3 sequence is CASSFDMTGTVF. CDR3 coding DNA: TGTGCCAGCAGCTTCGATATGACAGGCACAGTTTTT.

The rearrangement links TRBV7-9 to TRBJ2-7; D gene ambiguous. Trimming pared 8 bases from V and 3 bases from J, leaving 11 bases between. CDR1 SEHNR and CDR2 FQNEAQ come from the germline V gene (reference sequence). The CDR3 has 12 amino acids. The CDR3 sequence is CASRWESYEQYF. CDR3 sequence (DNA): TGTGCCAGCCGGTGGGAAAGCTACGAGCAGTACTTC.

The chain links TRBV11-2 to TRBJ2-1; D remains ambiguous. CDR1 and CDR2 (germline): SGHAT, FQNNGV. The CDR3 consists of 14 residues. V shed 1 base and J shed 1 base, with 5 bases lying between them. CDR3 residues: CASSLGASYNEQFF. Here the CDR3 DNA reads TGTGCCAGCAGCTTAGGGGCTTCCTACAATGAGCAGTTCTTC. The full variable domain, rest sourced from reference TRBV11-2 and TRBJ2-1, is EAGVAQSPRYKIIEKRQSVAFWCNPISGHATLYWYQQILGQGPKLLIQFQNNGVVDDSQLPKDRFSAERLKGVDSTLKIQPAKLEDSAVYLCASSLGASYNEQFFGPGTRLTVL.

The V call is TRBV30, the J call TRBJ2-3; D possibly corresponds to TRBD1 (5 bases). The length of the CDR3 is 15 residues. The V end was cut by 3 bases, the J end by 0 bases, with 13 bases between. Per the germline V gene, CDR1 is GTSNPN and CDR2 is SVGIG (reference sequence). The CDR3 region is CAWRARQFSTDTQYF. CDR3 DNA: TGTGCCTGGAGGGCTAGACAGTTTAGCACAGATACGCAGTATTTT.

The DNA for the CDR3 is TGTGCCACCAGTGATTTGCGGAGCGGGAGGGCCTACAATGAGCAGTTCTTC. As protein: CATSDLRSGRAYNEQFF. This chain uses TRBV24-1 with TRBJ2-1, with 10 bases lining up with TRBD2. With 0 bases clipped from V and 2 bases from J, the junction kept 3 bases outside the gene matches. This CDR3 spans 17 amino acids. Per the germline V gene, CDR1 is KGHDR and CDR2 is SFDVKD.

This clonotype was counted between two and nine times. The V gene is TRBV7-6, the J gene TRBJ2-7, with 10 positions matching TRBD2. From germline, CDR1 is SGHVS and CDR2 FNYEAQ. The J segment lost 3 bases and the V segment lost 1 base, leaving 9 bases of the junction unmatched. The CDR3 spans 17 residues. The chain's CDR3 is CASSLGPPGLADYEQYF. CDR3 nucleotide sequence: TGTGCCAGCAGCTTAGGACCGCCCGGACTAGCGGACTACGAGCAGTACTTC.

The chain links TRBV5-1 to TRBJ2-7; 8 nucleotides match TRBD1. Germline CDR1 reads SGHRS; CDR2 reads YFSETQ. The CDR3 loop spans 13 amino acids. V lost 7 bases to trimming and J lost 3 bases; unmatched junction nucleotides: 6. CDR3 amino acids: CASGWTGFYEQYF. The DNA for the CDR3 is TGCGCCAGCGGATGGACAGGGTTCTACGAGCAGTACTTC. Full variable domain (missing parts from reference TRBV5-1 and TRBJ2-7): KAGVTQTPRYLIKTRGQQVTLSCSPISGHRSVSWYQQTPGQGLQFLFEYFSETQRNKGNFPGRFSGRQFSNSRSEMNVSTLELGDSALYLCASGWTGFYEQYFGPGTRLTVT.

This clonotype was seen only a few times. The J gene is TRBJ2-1, the V gene TRBV30; 9 nucleotides match TRBD2. Germline V gene lookup returns CDR1 GTSNPN and CDR2 SVGIG (reference sequence). The CDR3 is made up of 17 amino acids. The ends lost 4 bases at V and 8 bases at J; junction bases unmatched: 18. CDR3 nucleotide sequence: TGTGCCTGGACCGCCGGGGGGCGGGAGGGCCTTAAGGATGAGCAGTTCTTC. Protein sequence: CAWTAGGREGLKDEQFF.

The chain carries TRBV5-1 and TRBJ2-3; D might be TRBD2 (8 bases). Germline V CDR1 and CDR2: SGHRS, YFSETQ. V dropped 4 bases and J dropped 1 base, with 16 bases sitting between them. This CDR3 contains 16 residues. The CDR3 bases are TGCGCCAGCAGCCCCGGGAGGGGGCGCCGCACAGATACGCAGTATTTT. Its translation is CASSPGRGRRTDTQYF.

This clonotype was picked up a small number of times. The chain has TRBV7-9 and TRBJ1-2; D remains ambiguous. V was shortened by 5 bases and J by 4 bases, with 8 bases between the two germline ends. CDR1 and CDR2 from the germline V gene are SEHNR and FQNEAQ (reference sequence). This CDR3 spans 12 amino acids. The CDR3 bases are TGTGCCAGCAGCCCCCCCGGCTATGGCTACACCTTC. It encodes CASSPPGYGYTF.

The CDR3 DNA sequence: TGCAGCGTTGCGAGTTCCGGGACAGGGTATTCTGGCTACACCTTC. It translates to CSVASSGTGYSGYTF. This chain connects TRBV29-1 to TRBJ1-2; 9 positions match TRBD1. Per germline, CDR1 SQVTM and CDR2 ANQGSEA. V was pared by 4 bases and J by 7 bases, with 13 bases of the junction left unmatched. This CDR3 has 15 amino acids.

This clonotype was counted a few times. The chain employs TRBV3-1 and TRBJ2-1; D is uncertain. The germline CDR1 and CDR2 sequences are LGHDT and YNNKEL (reference sequence). The CDR3 extends over 15 amino acids. V gave up 0 bases and J gave up 7 bases, with 13 bases separating them. This CDR3 reads CASSQDPWTGNEQFF. The CDR3 coding sequence is TGTGCCAGCAGCCAAGATCCTTGGACCGGGAATGAGCAGTTCTTC.

V is TRBV14 and J is TRBJ2-1; D unresolved. The germline V and J ends were trimmed by 0 bases and 5 bases, with 17 bases remaining between them. The CDR3 sequence is 17 residues long. Germline assignment: CDR1 SGHDN and CDR2 FVKESK. The CDR3: CASSQDSYDPLNNEQFF. The DNA for the CDR3 is TGTGCCAGCAGCCAAGACAGTTATGACCCGCTTAACAATGAGCAGTTCTTC.